Each of the 21 T cell receptor beta chains below was sequenced from the same sample in a study of radiotherapy plus CTLA-4 blockade in lung cancer. Sequenced by immunoSEQ multiplex PCR; TCRdb stores in-frame clones only, minus some. The table includes 50,000 to 65,000 clones, about 85% detected once. This specimen was peripheral blood, taken from a patient treated with radiotherapy plus ipilimumab. These receptors originate from a human donor with non-small cell lung cancer who had a complete response to radiotherapy plus ipilimumab.

The CDR3 reads CASSSSGGPDNEQFF. CDR3 sequence (DNA): TGCGCCAGCAGCTCTAGCGGGGGGCCAGACAATGAGCAGTTCTTC. This rearrangement joins TRBV4-1 to TRBJ2-1; 11 bases match TRBD2. CDR1 and CDR2 from the germline V gene are MGHRA and YSYEKL. CDR3 length: 15 amino acids. The J segment lost 5 bases and the V segment lost 5 bases, leaving 5 bases of the junction unmatched.

The chain's CDR3 is CASSFRGTEAFF. CDR3 DNA sequence: TGTGCCAGCAGTTTCCGGGGAACTGAAGCTTTCTTT. V usage is TRBV28 and J usage is TRBJ1-1; no firm D call. In germline, CDR1 is MDHEN, CDR2 SYDVKM. Trimming cost V 3 bases and J 5 bases, with 7 bases left between them. The CDR3 has 12 amino acids. The full variable domain, in which reference TRBV28 and TRBJ1-1 provide the parts outside the CDR3, is DVKVTQSSRYLVKRTGEKVFLECVQDMDHENMFWYRQDPGLGLRLIYFSYDVKMKEKGDIPEGYSVSREKKERFSLILESASTNQTSMYLCASSFRGTEAFFGQGTRLTVV.

The chain recombines TRBV2 with TRBJ1-1, with 7 bases matching TRBD1. The trim removed 11 bases at V and 4 bases at J, leaving 7 bases unmatched. Germline lookup yields CDR1 SNHLY and CDR2 FYNNEI. The CDR3 sequence is 12 residues long. CDR3 nucleotides: TGTGCCTTAATACAGGGGAGCACTGAAGCTTTCTTT. As protein: CALIQGSTEAFF.

This rearrangement joins TRBV6-6 to TRBJ1-5; D is ambiguous. Per the germline V gene, CDR1 is MNHNY and CDR2 is SVGAGI (reference sequence). Trimming removed 2 bases from V and 7 bases from J, with 6 bases in between. This CDR3 region has 12 residues. DNA for the CDR3: TGTGCCAGCAGTTACGGAGCACAGCCCCAGCATTTT. This translates into CASSYGAQPQHF.

This chain joins TRBV7-2 and TRBJ1-4, with D possibly TRBD1 on 5 matching bases. This CDR3 contains 14 residues. Germline V CDR1 and CDR2: SGHTA, FQGNSA. The ends were cut back, 5 bases at V and 4 bases at J, with 11 bases in the middle. The DNA for the CDR3 is TGTGCCAGCAGCATCCGGGGGATTAATGAAAAACTGTTTTTT. Translated: CASSIRGINEKLFF.

This clone appeared a single time. The chain combines TRBV27 with TRBJ2-5; 8 bases line up with TRBD2. Losses at the gene ends were 7 bases for V and 5 bases for J; bases not matched to a gene: 15. Germline CDR1 is MNHEY and CDR2 is SMNVEV (reference sequence). The CDR3 is 16 amino acids. In DNA form, the CDR3 reads TGTGCCAGCACTCCCATTGGGGCGGGAGGCCATGAGACCCAGTACTTC. Translation gives CASTPIGAGGHETQYF.

This chain uses TRBV19 with TRBJ1-2; D unresolved. V shed 5 bases and J shed 8 bases, with 18 bases lying between them. The CDR3 spans 14 residues. The germline V gene encodes CDR1 LNHDA and CDR2 SQIVND (reference sequence). CDR3 loop: CASSPEAGSRGYTF. The CDR3 bases are TGTGCCAGTAGTCCGGAGGCAGGATCCCGAGGCTACACCTTC.

V and J are TRBV6-4 and TRBJ2-2; a possible D gene is TRBD2 (6 bases). V shed 6 bases and J shed 0 bases, with 11 bases lying between them. The CDR3 extends over 15 amino acids. Germline V gives CDR1 MRHNA, CDR2 SNTAGT. CDR3 region: CASRPGAANTGELFF. CDR3 nucleotide sequence: TGTGCCAGCAGGCCGGGAGCGGCGAACACCGGGGAGCTGTTTTTT.

This chain connects TRBV6-5 to TRBJ2-3; TRBD2 might be the D (6 bases). V lost 0 bases and J lost 0, with 10 bases in between. The CDR3 length is 16 residues. CDR1 and CDR2 from the germline V gene are MNHEY and SVGAGI. The CDR3 region is CASSYSSGISTDTQYF. The CDR3 nucleotides read TGTGCCAGCAGTTACTCTAGCGGTATTAGCACAGATACGCAGTATTTT.

This clone was found a few times. The rearrangement uses TRBV30 and TRBJ2-1; TRBD1 might be the D (6 bases). This CDR3 comprises 13 residues. Trimming took off 0 bases at V and 9 bases at J, with 12 bases between the two ends. Germline lookup yields CDR1 GTSNPN and CDR2 SVGIG (reference sequence). The CDR3 DNA reads TGTGCCTGGAGTGTAGGGGGTTTCGGTGAGCAGTTCTTC. Translated, it gives CAWSVGGFGEQFF.

The chain is built from TRBV5-1 and TRBJ2-1, with D unresolved. Germline V gene lookup returns CDR1 SGHRS and CDR2 YFSETQ. Trimming removed 1 base from V and 0 bases from J, with 11 bases in between. The CDR3 is made up of 16 amino acids. CDR3 sequence (DNA): TGCGCCAGCAGCTTGCTGGCAGCGAGCTCCTACAATGAGCAGTTCTTC. This translates into CASSLLAASSYNEQFF.

The V call is TRBV7-6, the J call TRBJ2-2, with D perhaps matching TRBD2 (5 bases). The CDR3 sequence is 14 residues long. Germline values: CDR1 SGHVS, CDR2 FNYEAQ. V was clipped by 2 bases and J by 7 bases, with 11 bases between them. The DNA of the CDR3 is TGTGCCAGCAGCTTACTAGCTTCGGGCGGGGAGCTGTTTTTT. This gives the protein CASSLLASGGELFF.

The V gene is TRBV12-5, the J gene TRBJ2-2; D is unclear. Germline assignment: CDR1 LGHNT and CDR2 FRNRAP. The CDR3 length is 19 residues. Trimming stripped 0 bases from V and 0 bases from J, with 17 bases between. CDR3 bases: TGTGCTAGTGGTTTGGTTTTCGCAAACACCCTGACGAACACCGGGGAGCTGTTTTTT. This translates into CASGLVFANTLTNTGELFF.

This chain links TRBV5-4 with TRBJ1-2; 8 bases fit TRBD1. V was clipped by 4 bases and J by 5 bases; unmatched bases: 1. Germline lookup yields CDR1 SGHNT and CDR2 YYREEE (reference sequence). The CDR3 is 12 amino acids. In DNA form, the CDR3 reads TGTGCCAGCAGCAGGACAGGGTATGGCTACACCTTC. This codes for CASSRTGYGYTF. The variable domain in full, with the rest retrieved from reference TRBV5-4 and TRBJ1-2, is ETGVTQSPTHLIKTRGQQVTLRCSSQSGHNTVSWYQQALGQGPQFIFQYYREEENGRGNFPPRFSGLQFPNYSSELNVNALELDDSALYLCASSRTGYGYTFGSGTRLTVV.

The CDR3 DNA reads TGTGCCTGGAGTTCTCTAGAGACCCAGTACTTC. The encoded protein is CAWSSLETQYF. The chain combines TRBV30 with TRBJ2-5; no clear D gene. CDR1 GTSNPN and CDR2 SVGIG come from the germline V gene (reference sequence). The CDR3 runs to 11 residues. V shed 2 bases and J shed 4 bases, with 5 bases lying between them.

The rearrangement links TRBV7-2 to TRBJ2-5; TRBD1 is a possible D gene (5 bases). This CDR3 contains 14 residues. V was pared by 5 bases and J by 1 base, with 11 bases between. Germline V gene sequence: CDR1 SGHTA, CDR2 FQGNSA. The CDR3 protein is CASSPGFAQETQYF. The CDR3 DNA sequence: TGTGCCAGCAGCCCAGGGTTTGCCCAAGAGACCCAGTACTTC. Complete variable domain (other parts from reference TRBV7-2 and TRBJ2-5): GAGVSQSPSNKVTEKGKDVELRCDPISGHTALYWYRQSLGQGLEFLIYFQGNSAPDKSGLPSDRFSAERTGGSVSTLTIQRTQQEDSAVYLCASSPGFAQETQYFGPGTRLLVL.

The gene calls are TRBV30 and TRBJ2-1; a possible D gene is TRBD1 (6 bases). Deletions cut 4 bases from V and 4 bases from J, with 17 bases between. The CDR3 spans 15 residues. CDR1 is GTSNPN, CDR2 SVGIG, per germline (reference sequence). For the CDR3, the DNA is TGTGCCTGGACTCGAGGGGGAGTAGGTTACAATGAGCAGTTCTTC. Its protein product is CAWTRGGVGYNEQFF.

By share of the sample, this clone is medium-sized. The CDR3 region is CASSEGGPNEKLFF. The DNA of the CDR3 is TGTGCCAGCAGTGAGGGGGGGCCTAATGAAAAACTGTTTTTT. The chain uses TRBV2 and TRBJ1-4, with a tentative D call TRBD1 (6 bases). V lost 3 bases, J lost 3 bases, and 8 bases lay in between. The V gene's germline CDR1 is SNHLY and CDR2 FYNNEI. The CDR3 is 14 residues long.

The CDR3 sequence: CASQWGQGRFNEQFF. CDR3 in DNA: TGTGCCAGCCAGTGGGGACAGGGGAGGTTCAATGAGCAGTTCTTC. The V call is TRBV2, the J call TRBJ2-1, with 10 bases lining up with TRBD1. The CDR3 extends over 15 amino acids. V dropped 8 bases and J dropped 6; count of bases not matched to a gene: 10. Germline values: CDR1 SNHLY, CDR2 FYNNEI.

As DNA, the CDR3 is TGTGCCAGCAGCTCCCCGGACAACTACTACGAGCAGTACTTC. It codes for CASSSPDNYYEQYF. The genes are TRBV7-6 and TRBJ2-7; D is possibly TRBD1 (5 bases). Trimming removed 4 bases at V and 3 bases at J, with 13 bases between. This CDR3 has 14 amino acids. CDR1 is SGHVS, CDR2 FNYEAQ, per germline.

The chain uses TRBV30 and TRBJ2-5, with D tentatively TRBD2 (5 bases). The germline CDR1 and CDR2 sequences are GTSNPN and SVGIG (reference sequence). Trimming stripped 2 bases from V and 2 bases from J, with 12 bases between. The CDR3 spans 14 residues. The CDR3 is CAWSMVATQETQYF. The CDR3 DNA reads as TGTGCCTGGAGTATGGTAGCGACACAAGAGACCCAGTACTTC.